The 23 T cell receptor beta chains given below trace back to one sample, sequenced in a study of patients and donors after allogeneic stem cell transplantation. Via MiXCR, TCRdb re-called the RT-PCR reads, giving one row per CDR3 protein. The sample carries 800,000 to 1,000,000 distinct CDR3 sequences, approximately 19% recorded once. Sequencing was performed on blood, either unsorted or a sorted T cell fraction (not recorded which). The receptors here all came from a human donor who was either an allogeneic HSCT recipient or a stem cell or donor lymphocyte infusion donor (not recorded which). It is not recorded whose cells these are; they may come from a transplant donor.

The chain recombines TRBV6-1 with TRBJ2-5; 9 bases map to TRBD1. Trimming at V came to 8 bases and at J to 5 bases, leaving 12 bases not matched to a gene. Germline V CDR1 and CDR2: MNHNS, SASEGT. This CDR3 region has 15 residues. The CDR3 loop is CASSQLTGGWETQYF. The CDR3 DNA reads as TGTGCCAGCTCCCAACTCACAGGGGGCTGGGAGACCCAGTACTTC.

This chain joins TRBV12-3 or TRBV12-4 and TRBJ2-3; D unclear. The V end was cut by 5 bases, the J end by 6 bases, with 15 bases between. The CDR3 is 14 amino acids. The CDR3 spells CASSILKSRDTQYF. CDR3 coding DNA: TGTGCCAGCAGTATCCTCAAGTCTAGGGATACGCAGTATTTT.

V gene TRBV7-2 combines with J gene TRBJ1-2, with 9 bases that match TRBD1. Trimming took 8 bases from V and 2 from J; bases not matched to a gene: 9. This CDR3 has 15 residues. Looked up from germline, CDR1 is SGHTA and CDR2 is FQGNSA. The CDR3 region is CASEFRDRVNYGYTF. The CDR3 DNA is TGTGCCAGCGAGTTTCGGGACAGGGTCAACTATGGCTACACCTTC.

V is TRBV27 and J is TRBJ2-7; D not resolved. This CDR3 comprises 13 residues. Germline CDR1 and CDR2: MNHEY and SMNVEV (reference sequence). The V gene lost 0 bases and the J gene lost 7 bases, with 10 bases spanning the gap. The CDR3 DNA follows: TGTGCCAGCAGTTTATCGATAAGGGCAGAGCAGTACTTC. This encodes CASSLSIRAEQYF.

This sequence joins TRBV24-1 and TRBJ2-3; 11 positions match TRBD2. The CDR3 is 17 amino acids. V lost 3 bases, J lost 3 bases, and 7 bases stayed unmatched. Germline loops: CDR1 KGHDR, CDR2 SFDVKD. CDR3 region: CATSDTTSGRSTDTQYF. CDR3 nucleotides: TGTGCCACCAGTGATACTACTAGCGGGAGATCGACAGATACGCAGTATTTT.

In its sample, this clonotype was seen a few times. Germline and junction disagree at one end, which may indicate a read error. V and J are TRBV27 and TRBJ1-1, with TRBD1 matching 7 bases. The CDR3 loop spans 15 amino acids. CDR1 and CDR2 (germline): MNHEY, SMNVEV (reference sequence). The chain's CDR3 is CASSLSRGVGTEAFF. CDR3 DNA: TGTGCCAGCAGTCTATCCAGGGGGGTCGGTACTGAAGCTTTCTTT.

This clonotype was counted a few times. The rearrangement joins TRBV20-1 to TRBJ2-7; D is ambiguous. Germline V gene lookup returns CDR1 DFQATT and CDR2 SNEGSKA (reference sequence). Trimming pared 0 bases from V and 2 bases from J, leaving 11 bases between. The CDR3 has 14 residues. In DNA form, the CDR3 reads TGCAGTGCTAGAGATCCGCTGGGTACCTACGAGCAGTACTTC. Protein product: CSARDPLGTYEQYF.

This clonotype was seen repeatedly, ten times or more. The J gene is TRBJ2-5, the V gene TRBV12-3 or TRBV12-4; TRBD2 might be the D (6 bases). This CDR3 is 13 amino acids long. The germline V and J ends were trimmed by 3 bases and 4 bases, with 9 bases remaining between them. The CDR3 nucleotides read TGTGCCAGCAGTTTTAAAGCGGGAGAGACCCAGTACTTC. This encodes CASSFKAGETQYF.

V and J are TRBV24-1 and TRBJ1-6; D gene unclear. Germline CDR1 is KGHDR and CDR2 is SFDVKD. V was clipped by 3 bases and J by 6 bases, with 8 bases between them. This CDR3 is 14 amino acids long. CDR3 sequence: CATSDGGINSPLHF. The CDR3 region has the DNA TGTGCCACCAGTGATGGAGGGATTAATTCACCCCTCCACTTT.

This clonotype came up a few times. The genes are TRBV12-3 or TRBV12-4 and TRBJ1-3, with D possibly matching TRBD1 (5 bases). The CDR3 totals 13 residues. V was shortened by 8 bases and J by 4 bases, with 12 bases between the two germline ends. The CDR3 reads CASDGTRGNTIYF. CDR3 sequence (DNA): TGTGCCAGCGACGGGACGAGGGGAAACACCATATATTTT.

This clonotype occurred a few times. The chain combines TRBV14 with TRBJ2-7; D uncertain. V was shortened by 1 base and J by 3 bases, with 10 bases between the two germline ends. Germline V lookup: CDR1 SGHDN, CDR2 FVKESK. The CDR3 contains 14 residues. The DNA of the CDR3 is TGTGCCAGCAGCCAAGCGGCAGCGATCTACGAGCAGTACTTC. Translation gives CASSQAAAIYEQYF.

There are a few counts of this clonotype. The chain links TRBV10-3 to TRBJ2-1; D is tentatively TRBD1 or TRBD2 (5 bases each). Germline V gene data show CDR1 as ENHRY and CDR2 as SYGVKD. The CDR3 extends over 15 amino acids. V was clipped by 4 bases and J by 2 bases, with 12 bases between them. In DNA, the CDR3 is TGTGCCATCAGTGTTGGGGGAGTCGCCTACAATGAGCAGTTCTTC. Its protein product is CAISVGGVAYNEQFF.

This clonotype was counted a few times. V and J are TRBV28 and TRBJ2-1, with 11 positions matching TRBD2. With 6 bases clipped from V and 6 bases from J, the junction kept 16 bases outside the gene matches. The CDR3 is 18 residues long. Germline V gene data show CDR1 as MDHEN and CDR2 as SYDVKM. The CDR3 nucleotides are TGTGCCAGCAGCCCGACCCCGACTAGCGGGATGGACTTCAATGAGCAGTTCTTC. Protein: CASSPTPTSGMDFNEQFF.

This sequence joins TRBV20-1 and TRBJ2-3, with D possibly matching TRBD1 (5 bases). This CDR3 spans 13 amino acids. CDR1 and CDR2 (germline): DFQATT, SNEGSKA (reference sequence). V was trimmed by 5 bases and J by 0 bases, leaving 9 bases between them. The CDR3 nucleotides read TGCAGTGCTTTCAGGGCTAGCACAGATACGCAGTATTTT. Translating gives CSAFRASTDTQYF.

This rearrangement joins TRBV20-1 to TRBJ1-4, with D unresolved. This CDR3 comprises 14 residues. Deletions cut 5 bases from V and 14 bases from J, with 24 bases between. The germline V gene has CDR1 DFQATT and CDR2 SNEGSKA (reference sequence). Written as DNA, the CDR3 is TGCAGTGCTGAGGTTCCTAGAGCCCCGGTCGGCCTGTTTTTT. Its translation: CSAEVPRAPVGLFF.

V usage is TRBV9 and J usage is TRBJ1-2, with TRBD1 matching 7 bases. The length of the CDR3 is 17 residues. The J segment lost 5 bases and the V segment lost 1 base, leaving 14 bases of the junction unmatched. Germline CDR1 and CDR2: SGDLS and YYNGEE. The CDR3 region is CASSVTIEGAQVYGYTF. CDR3 in DNA: TGTGCCAGCAGCGTAACAATTGAGGGGGCGCAGGTATATGGCTACACCTTC.

The V call is TRBV20-1, the J call TRBJ1-5; D unclear. The V gene's germline CDR1 is DFQATT and CDR2 SNEGSKA (reference sequence). Trimming took 6 bases from V and 5 from J, leaving 5 bases between them. The CDR3 has 10 residues. The CDR3 here is CSAGYQPQHF. CDR3 bases: TGCAGTGCCGGGTATCAGCCCCAGCATTTT.

The chain uses TRBV7-3 and TRBJ2-7, with 10 positions matching TRBD2. Germline V CDR1 and CDR2: SGHTA, FQGTGA. The CDR3 length is 11 residues. The V segment lost 6 bases and the J segment 12 bases; nucleotides outside the gene matches: 5. CDR3 in DNA: TGTGCCAGCAGTACTAGCGGGGTGCTGTACTTC. It translates to CASSTSGVLYF.

The chain couples TRBV28 to TRBJ1-1, with D possibly TRBD1 on 6 matching bases. The CDR3 is made up of 15 amino acids. V was shortened by 5 bases and J by 6 bases, with 19 bases between the two germline ends. Germline CDR1 reads MDHEN; CDR2 reads SYDVKM. The CDR3 bases are TGTGCCAGCAGTCAGTCCCCCCAGGGGAGAGCTGAAGCTTTCTTT. Residues: CASSQSPQGRAEAFF. The complete variable domain, with remaining parts taken from reference TRBV28 and TRBJ1-1, reads DVKVTQSSRYLVKRTGEKVFLECVQDMDHENMFWYRQDPGLGLRLIYFSYDVKMKEKGDIPEGYSVSREKKERFSLILESASTNQTSMYLCASSQSPQGRAEAFFGQGTRLTVV.

This clonotype occurred a few times. The rearrangement links TRBV19 to TRBJ1-5; D gene unclear. The CDR3 consists of 14 residues. The germline V and J ends were trimmed by 5 bases and 0 bases, with 8 bases remaining between them. Germline values: CDR1 LNHDA, CDR2 SQIVND (reference sequence). The CDR3 coding sequence is TGTGCCAGTAGTTGGCCTCATAGCAATCAGCCCCAGCATTTT. Translation: CASSWPHSNQPQHF.

The chain carries TRBV2 and TRBJ2-1; 8 bases agree with TRBD1. The CDR3 consists of 15 residues. Trimming removed 6 bases from V and 4 bases from J; junction bases left unmatched: 8. Germline CDR1 is SNHLY and CDR2 is FYNNEI. CDR3 region: CASRVEGQVYNEQFF. The CDR3 nucleotides read TGTGCCAGCAGAGTGGAGGGACAGGTATACAATGAGCAGTTCTTC.

There are many counts of this clonotype. V gene TRBV12-3 or TRBV12-4 combines with J gene TRBJ2-2; D might be TRBD1 or TRBD2, each matching 5 bases. The CDR3 contains 14 residues. The V gene lost 6 bases and the J gene lost 2 bases, with 10 bases spanning the gap. DNA of the CDR3: TGTGCCAGCAGCTCCGGGACCAACACCGGGGAGCTGTTTTTT. Translating gives CASSSGTNTGELFF.

The rearrangement links TRBV15 to TRBJ1-1, with D tentatively TRBD1 (6 bases). This CDR3 is 17 amino acids long. Germline V lookup: CDR1 LNHNV, CDR2 YYDKDF (reference sequence). V was cut by 0 bases and J by 2 bases, with 16 bases left in between. The CDR3 reads CATSRDLFRGRNTEAFF. In DNA, the CDR3 is TGTGCCACCAGCAGAGATCTTTTCCGGGGGCGTAACACTGAAGCTTTCTTT.